This T cell receptor (beta chain) comes out of a study of cytomegalovirus exposure and HLA in healthy donors (dated by TCRdb to between 2016 and 2019). With respect to the entire study: According to an earlier analysis of 587 of the donors, 150 million to 200 million T cells yielded over 90 million unique TCR beta sequences and around 300 Gb of sequence data. On average, roughly 200,000 unique TCR beta nucleotide sequences were sequenced per donor among 398 genotyped donors of the cohort, with roughly 19% of those sequences being non-productive. Rather than using new phenotypic data, the later analysis identified candidate immune exposures from TCR beta sequences and from how often those sequences occurred across donors. Among the roughly 410 genotyped donors, approximately 76% belonged to the genetic ancestry cluster associated with self-reported Caucasian donors. Approximately 300 gigabases of sequencing data and roughly 81 million unique TCR sequences made up an early release that covered some 640 HLA-typed donors. High-throughput TCR immunosequencing, statistical association of individual TCRs with disease status, and machine learning were combined to predict cytomegalovirus infection status. Every discovery cohort repertoire had been produced on one sequencing platform. In a later analysis, previously published TCR beta repertoires from 600 to 850 donors were re-analyzed and high-resolution HLA genotyping was added so that TCR occurrence patterns could be studied. Typing coverage differed by locus: A, B, C, DRB1 and DQB1 were typed in roughly 629-630 donors, DQA1 in 500 to 550, DPA1 in over 600, and DPB1 in roughly 450. The T cell repertoires of 700 or so subjects were profiled by immunosequencing and related to cytomegalovirus serostatus. A later genetic analysis took genome-wide SNP genotypes for about three fifths of the 666 donors and used that subset as a discovery cohort. An earlier analysis of several hundred of the donors used high-throughput TCR beta sequencing to judge whether each TCR beta V gene segment behaved as functional or pseudogenic. Donor age, sex, ethnicity and CMV serostatus were compiled alongside the repertoire data. HLA typing covered class I and class II loci at four-digit resolution. Because of strong linkage in the cohort, roughly five DR-DQ haplotypes were treated as single units for association and clustering. Besides the first cohort of roughly 700 subjects, a separate validation cohort made up of over 95 different subjects was used. The study aimed to test whether signatures of past pathogen exposure could be identified by cataloging public T cell receptors.

The cohort consisted of 650 to 850 healthy bone marrow donors. At the time of sampling, every cohort member was nominally healthy, though immune exposures that went unrecorded were likely present. The donor was CMV seronegative and was included in the group of 352 seronegative cohort members. Every donor gave a peripheral blood sample, and the peripheral blood mononuclear cells from that sample were used for TCR beta sequencing. The Qiagen DNeasy Blood Extraction Kit was used to extract genomic DNA from the blood cell samples. The library was produced with the immunoSEQ multiplex PCR assay. A mixture of 60 forward primers for TCR Vbeta segments and 13 reverse primers for TCR Jbeta segments was used in the multiplex PCR. The CDR3 region of rearranged TCR beta genes was amplified from genomic DNA by a multiplex PCR assay. Amplified TCR beta libraries were sequenced as 87-base-pair reads on the Illumina HiSeq System. In the paper's pipeline: Across the 670 or so repertoires, a later analysis counted 80 million or so unique TCR beta chains, approximately 10 million of which were shared by at least two donors. To remove PCR and sequencing errors, raw reads were error-corrected and collapsed into unique sequences using a nearest-neighbor algorithm that merged closely related sequences. To assign V, D and J gene segments, CDR3 sequences were aligned to IMGT reference sequences. For a sequence to be retained, a match of at least six nucleotides was required to both a V gene segment and a J gene segment. Rearrangements were called productive when the CDR3 lacked stop codons and stayed in frame with V and J; all others were non-productive. Following IMGT convention, CDR3 was defined as the stretch from the second conserved V-encoded cysteine to the conserved J-encoded phenylalanine. Sequences without an unambiguous match to a single V gene segment were excluded from the earlier analysis of approximately 600 of the donors. An earlier analysis of about 600 of the donors called V segments functional above 56.7% productive rearrangements and segregating when the between-donor standard deviation exceeded 5%. A statistical classification framework was developed to diagnose cytomegalovirus status using the catalog of TCR beta chain sequences. In a later analysis, V and J genes were assigned by comparing TCR nucleotide sequences against IMGT/GENE-DB human TR gene sequences. A later analysis assigned CDR3 sequences and most-parsimonious VDJ recombination scenarios with the TCRdist pipeline. In a later analysis, each TCR beta chain was defined by its CDR3 amino acid sequence together with its V-gene family, and reads lacking a unique V-gene family were excluded. As a way to deal with suspected cross-contamination and a sequencing artifact, a later analysis dropped 592 nucleotide sequences that were highly shared and had low generation probability. A later analysis calculated a clonal expansion index for each public chain from normalized within-repertoire ranks of inferred template counts. In a later analysis, generation probabilities were computed using a VDJ recombination model fitted to out-of-frame rearrangements, and the results were checked against IGoR. Hypergeometric tests were used in a later analysis to score TCR-TCR, TCR-HLA and TCR-CMV co-occurrence, with a repertoire-size bias correction applied to the TCR pairs. False discovery rates were estimated in a later analysis by permuting HLA or CMV assignments 20 times. A later analysis grouped co-occurring TCRs with DBSCAN, adding TCRdist sequence similarity when clustering within HLA-allele-positive subsets. Co-occurrence clustering excluded repertoires with fewer than 30,000 or more than 120,000 public chains, plus five with anomalous nucleotide sharing. This immuneACCESS table, as held by TCRdb, lists in-frame sequences with V and J called but not all clones. Of the missing ones, under half trace to an unresolved V gene in checked studies; the others have no known cause. V, J and clone size reflect that table, while D and trimming were determined from the DNA. The sample contains around 65,000 clones, roughly 77% of them found a single time. The ten largest make up roughly 4.7% of the sample.

Paper-wide results and their limitations: A later genetic analysis associated a missense DCLRE1C variant with V-gene and J-gene trimming of TCR beta chains, and an independent cohort replicated the association. The sequencing pipeline was judged likely to have produced a cluster of highly shared sequence variants as a technical artifact. According to a later analysis, parvovirus B19, influenza, CMV and Epstein-Barr virus appeared linked to several top co-occurrence clusters. In vitro tests confirmed that a few of the cytomegalovirus-associated TCR beta chains recognize cytomegalovirus antigens. In both the original and validation cohorts, the classifier was reported to diagnose cytomegalovirus status with high specificity and sensitivity. Because some donors lacked HLA typing at each locus, the association tests relied only on the typed subset. Most TCR sequences were observed very rarely across donors, whereas some public TCRs were present in many individuals. CMV serostatus was the only immune exposure information available for the cohort. Linkage disequilibrium might explain the correlated functional status among segregating V segments, but an unknown experimental factor could not be ruled out. Only TCR beta chains were sequenced in this cohort, and the absence of alpha or paired-chain data limited detectable features. Specific HLA alleles were associated with over 15,000 TCR beta sequences at a false discovery rate of 0.05 in a later analysis. Broadly in line with IMGT annotations, most TCR beta V segments showed up in productive rearrangements about 87% or about 30% of the time in an earlier analysis of roughly 590 of the donors. The 87-base-pair reads could not distinguish some IMGT-functional V segments, including TRBV6-2 and TRBV6-3, so those segments were excluded. Assigning TCR associations to individual alleles was difficult when HLA alleles, especially DR and DQ, strongly co-occurred. In a later analysis, the rate of TCR association differed among HLA loci, with DRB1 alleles having the most associated TCRs and HLA-C alleles having the fewest. In a later analysis, HLA-associated TCR beta chains showed more clonal expansion and lower generation probabilities than non-associated chains that were equally common. Roughly uniform sequencing depth across donors was assumed in presence/absence analyses, although this assumption may not hold. According to a later analysis, most CMV-associated TCR beta chains appeared to be HLA-restricted, and the HLA associations seemed to be driven largely by CMV exposure. A further reported finding was that TCR beta sequences accurately predicted the HLA-A and HLA-B alleles for most subjects in the first cohort. The earlier analysis of around 600 of the donors excluded fewer than 20 rarely observed V segments, including chromosome 9 orphons, because counts were too low. The study gave a list of some 150 TCR beta chains associated with cytomegalovirus. A later genetic analysis reported fewer N-insertions in productive TCRs among donors in an Asian-associated ancestry cluster than the roughly 620-donor mean. The authors suggested that the approach could potentially be extended to other disease states and immunological phenotypes.

Trimming removed 3 bases from V and 0 bases from J; the gene matches leave 7 bases unexplained. From a lookup of the germline V gene, CDR1 and CDR2 are MGHRA and YSYEKL. The cysteine opens and the phenylalanine closes a CDR3 of 18 amino acids. Only CDR3 DNA remains: 54 bases, in frame from the first base. A word on this clone: Its target antigen remains unknown. No much larger clonotype is one base removed from it; base qualities were not supplied.

The chain uses TRBV4-1 and TRBJ2-7; 14 bases in the middle match TRBD2. The sequencing sample was made of PBMCs. This sequence was found in a woman in her 30s in good health and CMV-seronegative. The CDR3 loop reads CASSHGLAGGPSSYEQYF. The DNA reads TGCGCCAGCAGCCACGGACTAGCGGGGGGCCCCAGCTCCTACGAGCAGTACTTC.